The present entry profiles one T cell receptor beta chain with its context. Source study methods: Reference gene primers were amplified, and this amplification served to estimate nucleated cell counts. Profiled with immunoSEQ multiplex PCR; TCRdb holds only in-frame clones, not every one. The V and J calls and clone size were taken over from that table, and D and trimming were inferred from the DNA. The data show 250,000 to 300,000 clones, approximately 87% seen once. This specimen belongs to a study of blood T cell repertoires in COVID-19. Study context: Both acute and convalescent COVID-19 samples were obtained from the United States, Italy and Spain. Nucleic acid was either cDNA or gDNA, and it came from T cells, B-cell-depleted T cells, or PBMCs.

V lost 1 base to trimming and J lost 3 bases, with 7 bases between them. The CDR3 is 13 amino acids. Germline-derived CDR1 and CDR2 are LNHNV and YYDKDF (reference sequence). This TCR came from a man aged 55-75 years who had recovered from COVID-19. This sequence joins TRBV15 and TRBJ2-7; D remains unclear. Sequenced sample: peripheral blood. DNA for the CDR3: TGTGCCACCAGCAGAGTTCCTTTCTACGAGCAGTACTTC. Translating it yields CATSRVPFYEQYF.